Ten or more counts support the clone carrying this T cell receptor (beta chain). Its matching antigen is unknown. This specimen comes from a study of spatial heterogeneity in lung cancer. After removal of 5 bases from V and 2 bases from J, the junction contained 11 bases not matched to a gene. Germline CDR1 is SGHTA and CDR2 is FQGNSA. This CDR3 has 16 residues. Study results and caveats: One measure, the expanded intratumoral alpha and beta TCR count, tracked tumor mutation counts.

The sample's time point: sample taken at primary tumor resection. TCRdb analysed the 5' RACE reads with MiXCR anew, one entry per CDR3 protein. This table has about 23,000 distinct CDR3 sequences, about 6.8% appearing once. The chain uses TRBV7-2 and TRBJ2-5; 7 bases are shared with TRBD2. This specimen consisted of lung tumor tissue, obtained at surgery. The sequence came from a male donor with early-stage non-small cell lung cancer. CDR3 sequence (DNA): TGTGCCAGCAGCCCCCGGGGGAGGGGCCAGCAAGAGACCCAGTACTTC. Its translation: CASSPRGRGQQETQYF.